The T cell receptor (beta chain) described here comes from a study of spatial heterogeneity in lung cancer (dated by TCRdb to the late 2010s). Background for the entire study: Beta-chain transcripts were consistently detected in greater numbers than alpha-chain transcripts, which likely reflects a higher abundance of beta-chain transcripts. In the raw uncorrected reads, each unique combination of TCR and UMI appeared more than ten times on average. The study quantitatively compared TCR alpha and beta repertoires across multiple tumor regions, matched nontumor lung and blood in non-small cell lung cancer. Nonsynonymous mutation counts, determined by whole-exome sequencing of tumor tissue, were related to features of the TCR repertoire. Both alpha and beta chains were TCR-sequenced in around 220 tumor regions, under 85 matched nontumor lung samples and roughly 54 PBMC samples obtained at surgery. What the study reported, not specific to this receptor: Confirming at a functional level the hypothesis that regional TCRs recognize regional mutations was considered to require additional single-cell paired TCR alpha and beta sequencing. Ubiquitous expanded tumor TCRs showed up in blood more often at tumor resection than at routine follow-up.

This clonotype is classified as medium-sized (0.01 to 0.1%). What this receptor recognizes is not known. No much larger clone is present one base from it, and per-base qualities are unavailable. This beta chain turned up in a library designed for alpha chains; as an off-target read, its abundance says little. Relative to germline, V is 0 bases shorter and J is 6 bases shorter, with 8 bases between their ends. From the cysteine up to the phenylalanine, the CDR3 has a length of 13 residues. Solely the CDR3 DNA is kept, with 39 bases framed from the first base. The germline V gene yields SGHVS for CDR1 and FQNEAQ for CDR2. What the time point label conveys for this sample: sample taken at primary tumor resection. For TCR sequencing, whole RNA was extracted from tumor and nontumor lung tissue, or from cryopreserved PBMC samples, and no cell sorting was done. Donors were 70 or so patients with early-stage, untreated non-small cell lung cancer from the lung TRACERx cohort. Only patients for whom sufficient RNA was available from at least two tumor regions were selected for TCR sequencing.

The library was built by means of 5' RACE. Instrument on record: NextSeq 500. The TCR library protocol attached a unique molecular identifier to each TCR cDNA molecule to allow correction of PCR and sequencing errors. In the authors' own workflow: TCR identification, UMI-based error correction and CDR3 extraction were all carried out with Decombinator tools. Expanded TCRs were defined as those above a frequency of 2 per 1,000, corresponding to the top 1% of the tumor frequency distribution. Each repertoire was subsampled 100 times to 5,000 TCRs, after which Renyi diversity was computed with the R vegan package. CDR3 similarity networks were built from amino acid triplet string-kernel similarity, with CDR3s being connected when pairwise similarity was above 0.82. In-frame beta chains were kept once TCRdb had trimmed the public reads at Q25 with fastp and called clones with MiXCR. One record per CDR3 amino acid sequence lists the most common genes and DNA. TCRdb's processing, not the authors' own work, is the source of the V and J calls. The sample contains 9,500 to 12,000 distinct CDR3 sequences, approximately 6.8% of them found a single time. Over 25% of the sample is held by the ten biggest clonotypes.

The TCR comes from a male donor with early-stage non-small cell lung cancer. The starting material was PBMCs, obtained at surgery. The chain employs TRBV7-8 and TRBJ1-1, with no confident D gene call. In nucleotides, the sequence is TGTGCCAGCAGCTTAGCGGGGAGCGCTGAAGCTTTCTTT. It is translated as CASSLAGSAEAFF.